A single sample is the source of the 28 T cell receptor beta chains below, sequenced in a study of T cells in Graves' hyperthyroidism and ophthalmopathy. Amplification yielded TCR beta CDR3 regions, with RNA transcripts as the source. A set of HTBI primers served as the primers for a first-round RT-PCR of the TCR CDR3. TCRdb re-derived calls from the multiplex PCR reads in MiXCR, one entry per CDR3 protein. The sample holds some 800,000 distinct CDR3 sequences; 38% are singletons and the top ten take over 8%. Sequenced material: blood. These receptors all come from a man between 18 and 35 years old with Graves' hyperthyroidism.

This clonotype was found a few times. The J gene is TRBJ1-1, the V gene TRBV7-2; D gene unclear. CDR3 length: 15 residues. Germline CDR1 is SGHTA and CDR2 is FQGNSA. Trimming left V 4 bases short and J 9 bases short, with 21 bases between. CDR3 sequence (DNA): TGTGCCAGCAGCTCGCCCCGAGGGAGGGAATTAAAAGCTTTCTTT. It is translated as CASSSPRGRELKAFF.

J is TRBJ2-7 and V is TRBV4-3; 9 bases agree with TRBD1. Per the germline V gene, CDR1 is LGHNA and CDR2 is YSLEER. The J segment lost 7 bases and the V segment lost 3 bases, leaving 10 bases of the junction unmatched. CDR3 length equals 15 residues. In DNA, the CDR3 is TGCGCCAGCAGCCACTTAATGGGGACAGGGAGAGAGCAGTACTTC. Protein sequence: CASSHLMGTGREQYF.

This chain uses TRBV7-2 with TRBJ1-4, with D possibly matching TRBD1 (5 bases). This CDR3 has 15 amino acids. The germline V gene encodes CDR1 SGHTA and CDR2 FQGNSA. The V and J ends lost 0 bases and 7 bases respectively, with 12 bases between them. DNA of the CDR3: TGTGCCAGCAGCTTAGCACAGGTTAGCGGTGAAAAACTGTTTTTT. This translates into CASSLAQVSGEKLFF.

The chain recombines TRBV4-3 with TRBJ1-2; the D gene is possibly TRBD1 (6 bases). This CDR3 is built from 16 residues. CDR1 and CDR2 from the germline V gene are LGHNA and YSLEER. V dropped 3 bases and J dropped 6 bases, with 20 bases sitting between them. The DNA for the CDR3 is TGCGCCAGCAGCCACATACCGGGACAAGGAGTAGATGGCTACACCTTC. Translating gives CASSHIPGQGVDGYTF.

This clonotype was picked up a small number of times. The rearrangement links TRBV19 to TRBJ1-5; D is perhaps TRBD1 (5 bases). V dropped 5 bases and J dropped 6 bases, with 20 bases sitting between them. The CDR3 extends over 16 amino acids. Germline V gene sequence: CDR1 LNHDA, CDR2 SQIVND (reference sequence). CDR3 protein: CASSQYMGGTSQPQHF. The CDR3 DNA reads as TGTGCCAGTAGTCAATACATGGGGGGAACCAGTCAGCCCCAGCATTTT.

This clonotype was seen at least ten times. J is TRBJ2-2 and V is TRBV25-1; D may be TRBD1 (5 bases). V was pared by 2 bases and J by 1 base, with 5 bases between. The germline CDR1 and CDR2 sequences are MGHDK and SYGVNS. The CDR3 has 14 amino acids. The CDR3 region has the DNA TGTGCCAGCAGTGAAGACAGGAACACCGGGGAGCTGTTTTTT. Protein: CASSEDRNTGELFF.

The rearrangement uses TRBV11-2 and TRBJ1-1; D may be TRBD1 (6 bases). In germline, CDR1 is SGHAT, CDR2 FQNNGV. The CDR3 covers 13 residues. V was trimmed by 11 bases and J by 0 bases, leaving 13 bases between them. In nucleotides, the CDR3 is TGTGCCTGGAGTGGACAGATGAACACTGAAGCTTTCTTT. Encoded protein: CAWSGQMNTEAFF.

The chain recombines TRBV4-1 with TRBJ1-1; 7 bases match TRBD1. Trimming cost V 0 bases and J 5 bases; bases outside gene matches: 6. The CDR3 spans 15 residues. Germline CDR1 and CDR2: MGHRA and YSYEKL. CDR3 sequence reads: CASSQDGGGTTEAFF. CDR3 DNA sequence: TGCGCCAGCAGCCAAGACGGAGGGGGCACGACTGAAGCTTTCTTT.

In its sample, this clonotype was seen a few times. The chain couples TRBV7-9 to TRBJ2-5; D perhaps matches TRBD1 (5 bases). Germline V gives CDR1 SEHNR, CDR2 FQNEAQ (reference sequence). V was pared by 7 bases and J by 2 bases, with 20 bases between. CDR3 length: 16 amino acids. CDR3 sequence (DNA): TGTGCCAGCACCCGTACTCGTGTGGGGCCGCAAGAGACCCAGTACTTC. This encodes CASTRTRVGPQETQYF. The full variable domain, with the rest looked up from reference TRBV7-9 and TRBJ2-5, is DTGVSQNPRHKITKRGQNVTFRCDPISEHNRLYWYRQTLGQGPEFLTYFQNEAQLEKSRLLSDRFSAERPKGSFSTLEIQRTEQGDSAMYLCASTRTRVGPQETQYFGPGTRLLVL.

The chain has TRBV29-1 and TRBJ2-7; possibly TRBD1 or TRBD2 for D (5 bases each). This CDR3 has 13 amino acids. In germline, CDR1 is SQVTM, CDR2 ANQGSEA. As DNA, the CDR3 is TGCAGTTTCGCCGGGACCCAGGGCTACGAGCAGTACTTC. This gives the protein CSFAGTQGYEQYF.

This clonotype has more than one count but fewer than ten. The J gene is TRBJ1-2, the V gene TRBV4-1, with a tentative D call TRBD1 (5 bases). Trimming pared 1 base from V and 4 bases from J, leaving 16 bases between. Germline CDR1 is MGHRA and CDR2 is YSYEKL. The CDR3 runs to 16 residues. The CDR3 DNA is TGCGCCAGCAGCCAAGGCGTGGCGGGACCGATCTATGGCTACACCTTC. Its protein is CASSQGVAGPIYGYTF.

This clonotype was detected many times. The chain is built from TRBV9 and TRBJ2-7, with 9 bases that match TRBD2. The CDR3 runs 14 residues. With V trimmed by 4 bases and J by 4 bases, 6 bases remained unmatched. Germline lookup yields CDR1 SGDLS and CDR2 YYNGEE. CDR3 sequence (DNA): TGTGCCAGCAGCCCGGGACTAGCAGATTACGAGCAGTACTTC. This sequence encodes CASSPGLADYEQYF.

V is TRBV19 and J is TRBJ2-5, with D possibly called TRBD1 or TRBD2 (6 bases each). The CDR3 is 18 residues long. Germline V CDR1 and CDR2: LNHDA, SQIVND (reference sequence). V gave up 2 bases and J gave up 4 bases, with 23 bases separating them. Here the CDR3 reads CASSISTGRPAGPETQYF. Written as DNA, the CDR3 is TGTGCCAGTAGTATATCAACAGGGAGGCCAGCTGGACCAGAGACCCAGTACTTC.

This clonotype has a count of ten or more. The CDR3 reads CASSRPYYGYTF. Written as DNA, the CDR3 is TGTGCCAGTAGTAGGCCCTACTATGGCTACACCTTC. The chain recombines TRBV19 with TRBJ1-2; unclear D gene. The germline CDR1 and CDR2 sequences are LNHDA and SQIVND (reference sequence). This CDR3 comprises 12 residues. V was pared by 4 bases and J by 3 bases, with 6 bases between.

J is TRBJ1-2 and V is TRBV7-6; D unresolved. This CDR3 comprises 14 residues. CDR1 and CDR2 (germline): SGHVS, FNYEAQ. V was pared by 4 bases and J by 4 bases, with 13 bases between. The CDR3 DNA sequence: TGTGCCAGCAGCTCCAGCGGGGAGAGCTATGGCTACACCTTC. Encoded protein: CASSSSGESYGYTF.

The V gene is TRBV20-1, the J gene TRBJ2-7, with D perhaps TRBD1 or TRBD2 (7 bases each). Trimming pared 2 bases from V and 3 bases from J, leaving 14 bases between. The CDR3 consists of 14 residues. Germline assignment: CDR1 DFQATT and CDR2 SNEGSKA (reference sequence). The CDR3 loop reads CSARFPGGDYEQYF. CDR3 nucleotide sequence: TGCAGTGCTAGATTTCCAGGGGGGGACTACGAGCAGTACTTC.

This clonotype has at least ten counts. This chain joins TRBV2 and TRBJ2-5; a possible D gene is TRBD1 (6 bases). With 6 bases removed from V and 5 bases from J, the gap between germline ends came to 16 bases. This CDR3 contains 14 residues. CDR1 SNHLY and CDR2 FYNNEI come from the germline V gene. The CDR3 DNA reads as TGTGCCAGCAGCGACCCCGGGGACAAGGAGACCCAGTACTTC. Translation: CASSDPGDKETQYF.

This clonotype was found many times. This chain connects TRBV6-5 to TRBJ1-1; D not certain. The V gene lost 10 bases and the J gene lost 1 base, with 10 bases spanning the gap. The CDR3 is made up of 12 amino acids. Germline lookup yields CDR1 MNHEY and CDR2 SVGAGI. CDR3 coding DNA: TGTGCCACCGGGCACAGGAACACTGAAGCTTTCTTT. Translation: CATGHRNTEAFF.

On this clonotype: A much larger clone differs from this one at a single base, so this may be a read error. The CDR3 nucleotides read TGTGCCACCAGTGGATACAGGGCAGGCTACACCTTC. Amino acids: CATSGYRAGYTF. The chain is built from TRBV24-1 and TRBJ2-6; D might be TRBD1 (6 bases). Judging by the DNA end, TRBJ1-2 fits better; the J call may be wrong. The CDR3 consists of 12 residues. In germline, CDR1 is KGHDR, CDR2 SFDVKD.

This clonotype was detected only a few times. This chain links TRBV7-9 with TRBJ2-7, with 9 bases identical to TRBD1. Germline V gene sequence: CDR1 SEHNR, CDR2 FQNEAQ (reference sequence). The CDR3 has 15 residues. With 0 bases clipped from V and 5 bases from J, the junction kept 5 bases outside the gene matches. The CDR3 sequence: CASSLADRGQDEQYF. The CDR3 DNA reads as TGTGCCAGCAGCTTAGCGGACAGGGGCCAGGACGAGCAGTACTTC.

This clonotype was observed many times. V usage is TRBV20-1 and J usage is TRBJ2-7; D gene unclear. Germline values: CDR1 DFQATT, CDR2 SNEGSKA (reference sequence). The CDR3 runs 11 residues. V was shortened by 6 bases and J by 4 bases, with 10 bases between the two germline ends. The CDR3 DNA sequence: TGCAGTGCATCTTCGGATTACGAGCAGTACTTC. Protein sequence: CSASSDYEQYF.

This clonotype was detected only a few times. The V gene is TRBV7-9, the J gene TRBJ1-2; D uncertain. The length of the CDR3 is 15 residues. V was clipped by 5 bases and J by 5 bases, with 18 bases between them. Germline loops: CDR1 SEHNR, CDR2 FQNEAQ (reference sequence). CDR3 coding DNA: TGTGCCAGCAGCCAAGGCGAGACCTACCTATATGGCTACACCTTC. It translates to CASSQGETYLYGYTF.

This chain uses TRBV2 with TRBJ1-2; 7 bases are shared with TRBD1. CDR1 and CDR2 from the germline V gene are SNHLY and FYNNEI. After removal of 5 bases from V and 7 bases from J, the junction contained 10 bases not matched to a gene. The CDR3 extends over 14 amino acids. CDR3 residues: CASSYQGVGSGYTF. The CDR3 coding sequence is TGTGCCAGCAGTTATCAGGGGGTCGGGTCTGGCTACACCTTC.

This clonotype came up a few times. V and J are TRBV20-1 and TRBJ2-2; D might be TRBD1 or TRBD2, each matching 5 bases. The CDR3 extends over 14 amino acids. Trimming cost V 4 bases and J 4 bases, with 13 bases left between them. Looked up from germline, CDR1 is DFQATT and CDR2 is SNEGSKA (reference sequence). This CDR3 reads CSATGPSGTGELFF. The CDR3, as DNA: TGCAGTGCTACGGGACCATCAGGCACCGGGGAGCTGTTTTTT.

A single count supports this clonotype. Since the CDR3 does not end with the conserved phenylalanine or tryptophan, this likely comes from a read error. Because the CDR3's place on the DNA is in doubt, the DNA is left out and the CDR3 is given as listed by TCRdb. This rearrangement joins TRBV7-6 to TRBJ1-3; the listed D gene, TRBD1, was not tested against the DNA. Germline V gives CDR1 SGHVS, CDR2 FNYEAQ. Inclusive of both ends, the CDR3 amounts to 9 amino acids. The CDR3 loop reads CASSQDKTG.

CDR3 region: CASSFSGVSGYTF. As DNA, the CDR3 is TGTGCCAGCAGTTTTTCTGGGGTTAGTGGCTACACCTTC. The chain combines TRBV25-1 with TRBJ1-2; D call uncertain. The CDR3 contains 13 residues. Trimming pared 5 bases from V and 7 bases from J, leaving 14 bases between. Looked up from germline, CDR1 is MGHDK and CDR2 is SYGVNS.

In its sample, this clonotype was seen many times. CDR3 coding DNA: TGTGCCAGCCGAACTAGCGGGAGCTACGAGCAGTACTTC. Its protein is CASRTSGSYEQYF. This sequence joins TRBV2 and TRBJ2-7; 11 bases are a match to TRBD2. The V and J ends lost 8 bases and 3 bases, in that order; junction bases with no gene match: 3. Germline CDR1 is SNHLY and CDR2 is FYNNEI. This CDR3 contains 13 residues.

The chain couples TRBV7-9 to TRBJ2-7; D gene ambiguous. V lost 5 bases and J 4 bases, leaving 15 bases between the germline ends. Germline-derived CDR1 and CDR2 are SEHNR and FQNEAQ (reference sequence). There are 14 residues in the CDR3. CDR3 coding DNA: TGTGCCAGCAGCCCCGACCTGGTAGATTACGAGCAGTACTTC. It codes for CASSPDLVDYEQYF. The full variable domain, in which reference TRBV7-9 and TRBJ2-7 provide the parts outside the CDR3, is DTGVSQNPRHKITKRGQNVTFRCDPISEHNRLYWYRQTLGQGPEFLTYFQNEAQLEKSRLLSDRFSAERPKGSFSTLEIQRTEQGDSAMYLCASSPDLVDYEQYFGPGTRLTVT.